The T cell receptor beta chain under discussion was sequenced for a study of memory CD4+ T cells and cytomegalovirus serostatus. Study summary: Of the healthy Belgian adults, 9 or 10 were CMV seropositive and fewer than 30 seronegative. Findings and limits, study-wide: Suggested: most of the CMV-linked TCR signature lies in CD4+ memory cells.

Original processing notes: Out-of-frame sequences were removed, leaving a few million distinct TCRbeta sequences. Using immunoSEQ multiplex PCR, the repertoire was profiled, and TCRdb retains in-frame clones only, with some absent. V and J calls and clone size are copied from that table; D and trimming were computed from the DNA. This table holds around 76,000 clones, roughly 80% found once. This CDR3 comprises 16 residues. The junction had 10 bases not matched to a gene; V was cut back by 0 bases and J by 8 bases. Germline-derived CDR1 and CDR2 are LNHNV and YYDKDF (reference sequence). Points on this clone: The antigen remains undetermined.

Single viable CD3+CD4+CD8-CD45RO+ cells were sorted as the memory CD4+ T cells. CMV serostatus came from serum IgG against pp150, pp28, p38, p52. The source is an adult in good health and CMV-seropositive. Sequenced material: memory CD4+ T cells from blood. The chain uses TRBV15 and TRBJ1-3; 7 bases map to TRBD1. CDR3 DNA: TGTGCCACCAGCAGAGAATATGGGGCAGGGGGAGACACCATATATTTT. Residues: CATSREYGAGGDTIYF.